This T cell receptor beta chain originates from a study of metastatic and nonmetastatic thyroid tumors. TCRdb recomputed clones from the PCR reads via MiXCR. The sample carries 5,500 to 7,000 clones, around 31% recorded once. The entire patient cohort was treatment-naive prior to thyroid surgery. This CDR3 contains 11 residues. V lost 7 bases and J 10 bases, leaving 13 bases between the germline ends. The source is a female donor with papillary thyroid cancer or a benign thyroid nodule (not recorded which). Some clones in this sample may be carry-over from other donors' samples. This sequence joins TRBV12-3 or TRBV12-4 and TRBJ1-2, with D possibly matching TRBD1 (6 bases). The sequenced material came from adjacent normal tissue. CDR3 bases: TGTGCCAGCATGAGACAGGCGGTCTACACCTTC. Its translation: CASMRQAVYTF.